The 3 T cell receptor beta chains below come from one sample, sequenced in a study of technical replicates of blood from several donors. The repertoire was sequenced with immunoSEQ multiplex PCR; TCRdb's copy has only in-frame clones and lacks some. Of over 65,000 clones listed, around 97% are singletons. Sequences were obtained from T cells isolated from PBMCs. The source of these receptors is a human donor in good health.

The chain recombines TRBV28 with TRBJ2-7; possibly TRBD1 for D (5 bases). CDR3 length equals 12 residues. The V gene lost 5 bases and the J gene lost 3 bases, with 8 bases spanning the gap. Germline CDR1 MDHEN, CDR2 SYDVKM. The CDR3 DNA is TGTGCCAGCAGTACAGGAGACTACGAGCAGTACTTC. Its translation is CASSTGDYEQYF.

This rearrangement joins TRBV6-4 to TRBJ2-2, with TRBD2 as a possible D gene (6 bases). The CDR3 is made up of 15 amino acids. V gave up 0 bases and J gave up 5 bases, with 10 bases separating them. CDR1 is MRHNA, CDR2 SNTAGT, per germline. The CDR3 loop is CASSDSGDFTGELFF. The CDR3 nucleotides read TGTGCCAGCAGTGACTCCGGGGACTTTACCGGGGAGCTGTTTTTT.

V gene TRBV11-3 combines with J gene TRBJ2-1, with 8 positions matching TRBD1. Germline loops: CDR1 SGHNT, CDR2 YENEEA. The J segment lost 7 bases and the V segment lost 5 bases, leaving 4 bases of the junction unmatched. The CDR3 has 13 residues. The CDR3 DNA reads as TGTGCCAGCAGCCCCGACAGGGGTAATGAGCAGTTCTTC. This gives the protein CASSPDRGNEQFF.